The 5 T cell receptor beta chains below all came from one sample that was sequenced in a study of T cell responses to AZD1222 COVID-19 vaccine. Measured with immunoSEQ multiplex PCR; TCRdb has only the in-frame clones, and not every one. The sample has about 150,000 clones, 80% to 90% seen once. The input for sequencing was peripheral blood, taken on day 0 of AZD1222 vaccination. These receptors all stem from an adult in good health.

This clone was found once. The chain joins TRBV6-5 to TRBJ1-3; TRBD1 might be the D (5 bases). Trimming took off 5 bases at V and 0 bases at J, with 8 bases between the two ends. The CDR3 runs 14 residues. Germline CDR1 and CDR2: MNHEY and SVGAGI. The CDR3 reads CASSRQFSGNTIYF. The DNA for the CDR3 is TGTGCCAGCAGTCGACAGTTCTCTGGAAACACCATATATTTT.

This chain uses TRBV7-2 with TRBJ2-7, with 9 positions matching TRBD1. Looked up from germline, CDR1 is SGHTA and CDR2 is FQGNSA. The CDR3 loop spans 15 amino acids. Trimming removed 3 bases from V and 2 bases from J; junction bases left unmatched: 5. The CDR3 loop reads CASSFRDRAAYEQYF. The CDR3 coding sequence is TGTGCCAGCAGCTTCCGGGACAGGGCCGCCTACGAGCAGTACTTC.

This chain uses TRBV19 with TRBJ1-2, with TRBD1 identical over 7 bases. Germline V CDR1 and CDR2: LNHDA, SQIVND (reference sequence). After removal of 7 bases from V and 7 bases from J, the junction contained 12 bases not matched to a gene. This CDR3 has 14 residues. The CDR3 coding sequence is TGTGCCAGTACCTTCCTAGGACAGGTCTCTGGCTACACCTTC. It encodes CASTFLGQVSGYTF.

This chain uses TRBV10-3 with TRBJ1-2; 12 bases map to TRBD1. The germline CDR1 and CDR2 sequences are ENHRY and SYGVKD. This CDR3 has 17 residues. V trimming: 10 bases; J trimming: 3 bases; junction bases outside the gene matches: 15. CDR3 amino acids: CATLERDRGQIDYGYTF. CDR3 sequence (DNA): TGTGCCACTTTGGAACGGGACAGGGGGCAAATAGACTATGGCTACACCTTC.

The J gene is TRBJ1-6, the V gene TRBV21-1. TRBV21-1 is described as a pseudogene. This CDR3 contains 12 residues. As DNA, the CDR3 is TGTGCCAGCAGCAAGGAGGATTCACCCCTCCACTTT. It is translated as CASSKEDSPLHF.